The 20 T cell receptor beta chains below were found in one sample sequenced in a study of T cell responses to AZD1222 COVID-19 vaccine. Some clones are missing from TCRdb's copy, which holds only in-frame ones; the method was immunoSEQ multiplex PCR. The repertoire consists of 95,000 to 100,000 clones, with more than 70% occurring once and the leading ten covering around 1.5%. This sample comprised peripheral blood, obtained on day 0 of AZD1222 vaccination. The receptors shown here come from an adult in good health.

The chain joins TRBV3-1 (or the pseudogene TRBV3-2) to TRBJ2-5, with D perhaps matching TRBD1 or TRBD2 (5 bases each). There are 13 residues in the CDR3. Germline values: CDR1 LGHDT, CDR2 YNNKEL (reference sequence). The V gene lost 4 bases and the J gene lost 10 bases, with 16 bases spanning the gap. CDR3 region: CASSPLGTYLQYF. The CDR3 nucleotides read TGTGCCAGCAGCCCTCTGGGGACGTACCTCCAGTACTTC.

The CDR3 nucleotides read TGTGCCAGCAGGGGAATACGGGACAGTGAACAGCCCCAGCATTTT. As protein: CASRGIRDSEQPQHF. V is TRBV2 and J is TRBJ1-5, with 7 bases that match TRBD1. This CDR3 has 15 amino acids. Trimming took 6 bases from V and 7 from J; bases not matched to a gene: 12. Germline CDR1 reads SNHLY; CDR2 reads FYNNEI.

This clone was counted a few times. V and J are TRBV29-1 and TRBJ2-1; D is perhaps TRBD2 (6 bases). The germline gives CDR1 SQVTM, CDR2 ANQGSEA. This CDR3 has 15 residues. Between the trimmed V and J ends, which lost 2 bases and 7 bases, there was a span of 18 bases. In DNA form, the CDR3 reads TGCAGCGTTGAATTGGACGGGAGTAGTGTGAATGAGCAGTTCTTC. It translates to CSVELDGSSVNEQFF.

This chain uses TRBV6-2 or TRBV6-3 with TRBJ1-5; unclear D gene. V gave up 3 bases and J gave up 5 bases, with 5 bases separating them. Germline V gene data show CDR1 as MNHEY and CDR2 as SVGEGT. The CDR3 runs to 12 residues. CDR3 loop: CASSYLYQPQHF. The CDR3 DNA is TGTGCCAGCAGTTATCTTTATCAGCCCCAGCATTTT.

The CDR3 bases are TGTGCCAGCCAAGCCCGGGCAGGGAGGCTTCCTTTCGGCTACACCTTC. It encodes CASQARAGRLPFGYTF. J is TRBJ1-2 and V is TRBV27, with TRBD1 as a possible D gene (5 bases). Germline V gene data show CDR1 as MNHEY and CDR2 as SMNVEV (reference sequence). The ends were cut back, 8 bases at V and 8 bases at J, with 27 bases in the middle. This CDR3 region has 16 residues.

The chain recombines TRBV6-5 with TRBJ2-1; weak D call: TRBD1 (5 bases). V dropped 2 bases and J dropped 6 bases, with 5 bases sitting between them. This CDR3 comprises 12 residues. Germline CDR1 reads MNHEY; CDR2 reads SVGAGI. The CDR3 bases are TGTGCCAGCAGTTACGGGGCCAATGAGCAGTTCTTC. Its protein product is CASSYGANEQFF.

This sequence joins TRBV5-5 and TRBJ1-3, with 8 nucleotides matching TRBD1. CDR3 size: 17 residues. In germline, CDR1 is SGHKS, CDR2 YYEKEE (reference sequence). With V trimmed by 4 bases and J by 4 bases, 13 bases remained unmatched. The CDR3 DNA reads as TGTGCCAGCAGCGACTACCGTTTAAGGACAGGGGGAAACACCATATATTTT. Amino acid sequence: CASSDYRLRTGGNTIYF.

The J gene is TRBJ2-2, the V gene TRBV14; D remains unclear. This CDR3 contains 14 residues. V was pared by 1 base and J by 6 bases, with 9 bases between. Germline CDR1 reads SGHDN; CDR2 reads FVKESK. The CDR3 region has the DNA TGTGCCAGCAGCCAAGTCTCTGCGGCCGGGGAGCTGTTTTTT. Amino acids: CASSQVSAAGELFF.

The V and J genes are TRBV28 and TRBJ1-5; D gene unclear. V was shortened by 5 bases and J by 9 bases, with 14 bases between the two germline ends. The CDR3 has 13 residues. Per the germline V gene, CDR1 is MDHEN and CDR2 is SYDVKM. The DNA for the CDR3 is TGTGCCAGCAGTCCCTCTTCAGGAAGGCCCCAGCATTTT. Residues: CASSPSSGRPQHF.

The rearrangement uses TRBV2 and TRBJ1-4; TRBD1 is a possible D gene (6 bases). Trimming left V 7 bases short and J 5 bases short, with 14 bases between. The CDR3 sequence is 14 residues long. From germline, CDR1 is SNHLY and CDR2 FYNNEI. This CDR3 reads CASTPLGTNEKLFF. The CDR3 region has the DNA TGTGCCAGCACGCCTCTCGGGACAAATGAAAAACTGTTTTTT.

CDR3 nucleotides: TGTGCCTGTCCCCGGACAGGGGGGAGCGTTTATGGCTACACCTTC. Protein: CACPRTGGSVYGYTF. The genes are TRBV30 and TRBJ1-2, with 10 bases matching TRBD1. Germline V gene data show CDR1 as GTSNPN and CDR2 as SVGIG (reference sequence). This CDR3 is built from 15 residues. V lost 6 bases to trimming and J lost 5 bases; unmatched junction nucleotides: 12.

The rearrangement links TRBV5-1 to TRBJ2-5, with 12 bases lining up with TRBD2. The germline V gene encodes CDR1 SGHRS and CDR2 YFSETQ. The CDR3 consists of 16 residues. Trimming took 4 bases from V and 4 from J; bases not matched to a gene: 8. CDR3 region: CASSRPPLAGGETQYF. CDR3 nucleotides: TGCGCCAGCAGCCGCCCCCCACTAGCGGGAGGAGAGACCCAGTACTTC.

This sequence joins TRBV6-4 and TRBJ2-3; 10 nucleotides agree with TRBD1. V was pared by 2 bases and J by 4 bases, with 0 bases of the junction left unmatched. This CDR3 has 14 amino acids. CDR1 is MRHNA, CDR2 SNTAGT, per germline. In DNA, the CDR3 is TGTGCCAGCAGTGACGGACAGGGGGCAGATACGCAGTATTTT. Translated, it gives CASSDGQGADTQYF.

V and J are TRBV5-4 and TRBJ1-4; D gene ambiguous. With 4 bases removed from V and 3 bases from J, the gap between germline ends came to 16 bases. Germline-derived CDR1 and CDR2 are SGHNT and YYREEE (reference sequence). The CDR3 runs 16 residues. CDR3 nucleotide sequence: TGTGCCAGCAGCATGGACGACGGAGCAGCTAATGAAAAACTGTTTTTT. Its translation is CASSMDDGAANEKLFF.

This chain links TRBV19 with TRBJ2-5, with a possible D match to TRBD1 (6 bases). Per germline, CDR1 LNHDA and CDR2 SQIVND (reference sequence). The CDR3 sequence is 15 residues long. The ends were cut back, 7 bases at V and 1 base at J, with 16 bases in the middle. CDR3 DNA: TGTGCCAGTAAGAAAATTGGACAGCTCCAAGAGACCCAGTACTTC. This translates into CASKKIGQLQETQYF.

This sequence joins TRBV30 and TRBJ1-1; 11 bases are a match to TRBD1. CDR3 length: 16 amino acids. The V gene's germline CDR1 is GTSNPN and CDR2 SVGIG (reference sequence). V trimming: 3 bases; J trimming: 5 bases; junction bases outside the gene matches: 11. The CDR3 here is CAWRPMDRGRRTEAFF. The CDR3 bases are TGTGCCTGGAGGCCGATGGACAGGGGGCGGCGAACTGAAGCTTTCTTT. Variable domain in full (rest from reference TRBV30 and TRBJ1-1): SQTIHQWPATLVQPVGSPLSLECTVEGTSNPNLYWYRQAAGRGLQLLFYSVGIGQISSEVPQNLSASRPQDRQFILSSKKLLLSDSGFYLCAWRPMDRGRRTEAFFGQGTRLTVV.

The chain joins TRBV6-1 to TRBJ1-1; perhaps TRBD1 as D (6 bases). Trimming stripped 1 base from V and 6 bases from J, with 9 bases between. This CDR3 region has 13 residues. Germline CDR1 is MNHNS and CDR2 is SASEGT. Here the CDR3 reads CASSEEGDSEAFF. CDR3 DNA: TGTGCCAGCAGTGAAGAGGGGGATTCTGAAGCTTTCTTT.

V gene TRBV6-4 combines with J gene TRBJ2-1; D possibly corresponds to TRBD1 (6 bases). Germline values: CDR1 MRHNA, CDR2 SNTAGT. CDR3 length equals 13 residues. V dropped 3 bases and J dropped 10 bases, with 13 bases sitting between them. The CDR3 is CASSEMVTGEQFF. The CDR3 DNA reads as TGTGCCAGCAGTGAAATGGTTACAGGGGAGCAGTTCTTC.

The V call is TRBV2, the J call TRBJ1-3; no reliable D call. The germline V gene has CDR1 SNHLY and CDR2 FYNNEI. Trimming took off 3 bases at V and 4 bases at J, with 16 bases between the two ends. The CDR3 loop spans 16 amino acids. CDR3 nucleotide sequence: TGTGCCAGCAGTGAGGGCGGTCCCGCTGGGGGAAACACCATATATTTT. Amino acid sequence: CASSEGGPAGGNTIYF. The full variable domain, rest sourced from reference TRBV2 and TRBJ1-3, is EPEVTQTPSHQVTQMGQEVILRCVPISNHLYFYWYRQILGQKVEFLVSFYNNEISEKSEIFDDQFSVERPDGSNFTLKIRSTKLEDSAMYFCASSEGGPAGGNTIYFGEGSWLTVV.

The rearrangement joins TRBV27 to TRBJ2-4, with D possibly matching TRBD1 (5 bases). Germline CDR1 reads MNHEY; CDR2 reads SMNVEV (reference sequence). The CDR3 extends over 15 amino acids. V lost 1 base to trimming and J lost 5 bases, with 12 bases between them. The chain's CDR3 is CASSLFGQGQNIQYF. The CDR3 DNA sequence: TGTGCCAGCAGTTTATTCGGGCAGGGTCAAAACATTCAGTACTTC.